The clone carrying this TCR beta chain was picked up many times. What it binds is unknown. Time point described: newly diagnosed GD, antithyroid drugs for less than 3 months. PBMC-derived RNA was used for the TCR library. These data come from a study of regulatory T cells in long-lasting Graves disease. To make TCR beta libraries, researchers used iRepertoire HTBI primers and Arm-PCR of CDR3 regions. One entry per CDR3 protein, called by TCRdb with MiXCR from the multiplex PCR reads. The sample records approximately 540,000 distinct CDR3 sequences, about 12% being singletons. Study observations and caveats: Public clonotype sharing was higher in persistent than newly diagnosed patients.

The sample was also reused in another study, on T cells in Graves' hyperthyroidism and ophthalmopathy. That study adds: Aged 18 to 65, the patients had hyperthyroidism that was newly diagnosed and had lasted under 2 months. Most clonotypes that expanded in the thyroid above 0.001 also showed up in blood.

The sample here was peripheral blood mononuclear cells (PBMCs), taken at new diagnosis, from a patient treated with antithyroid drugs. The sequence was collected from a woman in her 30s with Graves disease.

The CDR3 DNA reads TGTGCCAGCAGTCCAGGGGGCAGCAATCAGCCCCAGCATTTT. Residues: CASSPGGSNQPQHF. This chain joins TRBV28 and TRBJ1-5; 8 bases agree with TRBD1. The germline CDR1 and CDR2 sequences are MDHEN and SYDVKM. Trimming took 5 bases from V and 1 from J; bases not matched to a gene: 1. CDR3 length: 14 amino acids.